This TCR beta chain emerged from a study of cytomegalovirus exposure and HLA in healthy donors. V gave up 5 bases and J gave up 0 bases; unmatched junction bases: 3. Germline V gene sequence: CDR1 SGHTA, CDR2 FQGNSA. This CDR3 is 16 amino acids long. The PCR contained 60 Vbeta and 13 Jbeta primers. The repertoire was sequenced with immunoSEQ multiplex PCR; TCRdb's copy has only in-frame clones and lacks some. The sample has some 120,000 clones. The sequencing input was PBMCs. The rearrangement uses TRBV7-2 and TRBJ2-7; 14 bases are shared with TRBD2. This TCR derives from a man aged 25 to 40 in good health and CMV-seronegative. For the CDR3, the DNA is TGTGCCAGCAGCCTGGGACTAGCGGGAGCCTCCTACGAGCAGTACTTC. Residues: CASSLGLAGASYEQYF.